This T cell receptor (beta chain) was recovered during a study of identical twins (dated by TCRdb to the mid-2010s). Background for the entire study: TCR alpha and beta repertoires from monozygotic twins, unrelated adults of various ages and cord blood were deep-sequenced to test whether fetal clonotypes persist. To rule out contamination, replicate twin experiments were performed at different times with different library preparation protocols.

The receptor library was made with 5' RACE. Data came from an Illumina HiSeq 2000. Template switching added a universal primer binding site, and the final cDNA carried a unique molecular identifier that allowed TCR cDNA molecules to be counted accurately. Specific primers in the conserved constant-segment region were used to synthesize first-strand cDNA for TCR alpha and beta chains. To control for contamination, every cDNA library carried two barcodes: a SMART-Mk sample barcode plus Illumina barcodes. TruSeq adapter sequences and Illumina sample barcodes were added in two successive PCR steps. TCR alpha and beta cDNA libraries were sequenced on the Illumina HiSeq platform with custom primers. For the original study's pipeline: MiGEC was used to process raw reads and extract unique molecular identifiers, and MiXCR was used to find CDR3 positions. For each individual, recombination models were inferred using an EM algorithm with the repgenHMM and IGoR tools. Shared clonotypes were analyzed with the tcR package in R, and sharing was normalized by the product of cloneset sizes. Out-of-frame nonproductive sequences were analyzed to study raw recombination free of thymic and clonal selection effects. The raw public data were reprocessed by TCRdb itself: fastp quality trimming at Q25, MiXCR clonotype calling, in-frame beta chains only. Under each unique CDR3 protein, matching rows form one entry showing the most common genes and DNA. These V and J calls originate from TCRdb's pipeline instead of the authors' own analysis. The sample contains 450,000 or so distinct CDR3 sequences, roughly an eighth of them found a single time. The ten largest clonotypes hold approximately 0.9% of the sample.

For CDR1 and CDR2, the germline V gene lists KGHSH and LQKENI. V loses 3 bases, J loses 4 bases, and the germline ends lie 9 bases apart. Counted from cysteine to phenylalanine, this CDR3 has 14 amino acids. The retained sequence is limited to the CDR3, 42 bases, with the frame set at the first base. This clonotype turned up a few times. This receptor's antigen is unknown. Per-base qualities were not stored, and no clone one base away is much larger. Only healthy Caucasian donors were included. The twin cohort consisted of three pairs of female monozygotic twins, all aged roughly 18 to 29 years. CD4+ and CD8+ T cell populations were isolated with positive isolation kits from Invitrogen. General study outcomes and caveats: Recombination models systematically underestimated out-of-frame TCR alpha sharing in monozygotic twins but agreed with sharing between unrelated individuals. Compared with coincidental sharing between unrelated individuals, out-of-frame TCR alpha sequences shared between twins showed an excess of sequences with low generation probability. In beta out-of-frame sequences, excess twin sharing was weaker, because having fewer shared sequences lowered the signal-to-noise ratio. Invariant T cells such as MAIT and iNKT could partly confound zero-insertion analyses, although diverse VJ usage argued against such confounding for most clonotypes. Abundant cord blood beta clonotypes carried fewer insertions; young adult naive repertoires showed a weaker similar trend, while memory repertoires showed none. Because the same donors could not be followed over many years, the conclusions relied on cross-sectional statistical analysis.

The sample was also linked to a second study, of yellow fever vaccine responses in identical twins. As the second publication notes: According to the authors, in identical twins the way T cells responded to vaccination appeared partly convergent and partly personalized. Focusing on identical twins, the study followed the T cell clones that responded to the vaccine, and did so with precision.

The TCR originated in a woman between 18 and 29 years old in good health. The sequencing input was CD4+ T cells sorted from blood. This chain joins TRBV18 to TRBJ2-2; the D segment cannot be called with confidence. The DNA reads as follows: TGTGCCAGCTCACCGGATTTGTTCACCGGGGAGCTGTTTTTT. It translates as CASSPDLFTGELFF.